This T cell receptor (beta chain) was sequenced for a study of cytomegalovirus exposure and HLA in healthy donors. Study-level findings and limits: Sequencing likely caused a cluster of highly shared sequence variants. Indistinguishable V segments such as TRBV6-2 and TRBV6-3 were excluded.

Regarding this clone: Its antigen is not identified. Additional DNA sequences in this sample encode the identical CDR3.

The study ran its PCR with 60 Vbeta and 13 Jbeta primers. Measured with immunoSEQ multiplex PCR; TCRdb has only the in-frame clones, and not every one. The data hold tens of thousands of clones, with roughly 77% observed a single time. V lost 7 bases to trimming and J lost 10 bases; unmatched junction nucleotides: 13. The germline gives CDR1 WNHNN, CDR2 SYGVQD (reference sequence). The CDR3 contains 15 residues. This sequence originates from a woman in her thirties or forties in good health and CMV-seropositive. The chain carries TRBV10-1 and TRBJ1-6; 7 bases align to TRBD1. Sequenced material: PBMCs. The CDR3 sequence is CASITTGKGNSPLHF. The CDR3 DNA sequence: TGCGCCAGCATCACGACAGGGAAGGGGAACTCACCCCTCCACTTT.